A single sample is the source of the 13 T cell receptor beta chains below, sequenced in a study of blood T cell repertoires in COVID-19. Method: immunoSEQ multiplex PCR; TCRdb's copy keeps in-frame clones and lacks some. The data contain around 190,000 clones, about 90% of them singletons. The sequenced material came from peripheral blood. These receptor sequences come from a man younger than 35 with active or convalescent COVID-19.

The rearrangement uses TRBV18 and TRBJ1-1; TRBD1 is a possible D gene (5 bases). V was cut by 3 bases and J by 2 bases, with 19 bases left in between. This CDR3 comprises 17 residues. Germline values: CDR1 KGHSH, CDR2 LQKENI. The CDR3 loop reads CASSPSIPGSRNTEAFF. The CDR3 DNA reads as TGTGCCAGCTCACCGTCGATCCCAGGGTCTCGCAACACTGAAGCTTTCTTT.

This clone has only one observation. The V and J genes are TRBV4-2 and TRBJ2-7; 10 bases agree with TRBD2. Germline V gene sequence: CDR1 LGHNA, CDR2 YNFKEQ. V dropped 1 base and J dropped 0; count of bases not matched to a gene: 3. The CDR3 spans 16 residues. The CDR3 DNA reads TGTGCCAGCAGCCAAGGGACTAGCGGTTCCTCCTACGAGCAGTACTTC. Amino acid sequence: CASSQGTSGSSYEQYF.

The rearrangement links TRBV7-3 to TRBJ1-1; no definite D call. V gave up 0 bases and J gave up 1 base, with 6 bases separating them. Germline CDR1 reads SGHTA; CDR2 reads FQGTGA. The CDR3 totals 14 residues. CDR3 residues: CASSLTAGNTEAFF. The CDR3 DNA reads TGTGCCAGCAGCTTAACGGCAGGGAACACTGAAGCTTTCTTT. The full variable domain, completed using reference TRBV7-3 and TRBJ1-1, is GAGVSQTPSNKVTEKGKYVELRCDPISGHTALYWYRQSLGQGPEFLIYFQGTGAADDSGLPNDRFFAVRPEGSVSTLKIQRTERGDSAVYLCASSLTAGNTEAFFGQGTRLTVV.

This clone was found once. CDR3 in DNA: TGTGCCAGCAGTGAAGGTCTAGGGGACCAAGAGACCCAGTACTTC. This translates into CASSEGLGDQETQYF. This chain uses TRBV2 with TRBJ2-5; the D gene is possibly TRBD1 (5 bases). CDR1 SNHLY and CDR2 FYNNEI come from the germline V gene. V dropped 1 base and J dropped 0 bases, with 9 bases sitting between them. The CDR3 is 15 residues long.

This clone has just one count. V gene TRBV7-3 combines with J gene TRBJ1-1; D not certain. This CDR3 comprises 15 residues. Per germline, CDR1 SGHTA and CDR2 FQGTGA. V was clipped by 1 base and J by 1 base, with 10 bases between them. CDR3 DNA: TGTGCCAGCAGCTTAATGGAGGCGACGAACACTGAAGCTTTCTTT. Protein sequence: CASSLMEATNTEAFF.

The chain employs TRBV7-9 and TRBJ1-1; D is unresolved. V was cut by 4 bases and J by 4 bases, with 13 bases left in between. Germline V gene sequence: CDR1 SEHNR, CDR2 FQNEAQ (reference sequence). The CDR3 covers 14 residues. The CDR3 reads CASSSEVFPTEAFF. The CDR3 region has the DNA TGTGCCAGCAGCTCAGAGGTGTTCCCCACTGAAGCTTTCTTT.

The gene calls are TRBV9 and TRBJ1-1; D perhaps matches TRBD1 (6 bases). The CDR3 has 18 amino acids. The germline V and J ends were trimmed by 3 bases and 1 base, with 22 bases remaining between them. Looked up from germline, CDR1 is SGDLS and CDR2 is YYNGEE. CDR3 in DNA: TGTGCCAGCAGCGCTGAAGTCCCGGGACAAGATTCGAACACTGAAGCTTTCTTT. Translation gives CASSAEVPGQDSNTEAFF.

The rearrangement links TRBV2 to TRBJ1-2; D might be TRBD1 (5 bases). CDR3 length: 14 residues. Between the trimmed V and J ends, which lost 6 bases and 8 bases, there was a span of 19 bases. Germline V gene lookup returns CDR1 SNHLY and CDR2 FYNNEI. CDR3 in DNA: TGTGCCAGCAGCCTCGAAAAAGGGGCACGGGGCTACACCTTC. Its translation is CASSLEKGARGYTF.

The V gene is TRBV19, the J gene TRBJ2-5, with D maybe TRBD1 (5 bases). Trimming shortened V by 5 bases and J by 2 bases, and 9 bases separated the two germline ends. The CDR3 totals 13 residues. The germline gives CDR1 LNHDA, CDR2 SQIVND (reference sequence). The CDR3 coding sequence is TGTGCCAGTAGTTCCCAGGGTCAAGAGACCCAGTACTTC. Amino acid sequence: CASSSQGQETQYF.

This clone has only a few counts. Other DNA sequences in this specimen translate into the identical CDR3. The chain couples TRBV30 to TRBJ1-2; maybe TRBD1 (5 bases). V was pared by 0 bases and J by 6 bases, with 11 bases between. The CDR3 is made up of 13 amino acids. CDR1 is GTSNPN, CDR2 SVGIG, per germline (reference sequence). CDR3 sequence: CAWSVLGGNGYTF. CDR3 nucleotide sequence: TGTGCCTGGAGTGTACTTGGGGGGAATGGCTACACCTTC.

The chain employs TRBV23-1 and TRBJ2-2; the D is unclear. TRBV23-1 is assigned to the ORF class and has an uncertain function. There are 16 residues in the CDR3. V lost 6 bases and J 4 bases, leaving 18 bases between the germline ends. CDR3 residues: CASSPPVGIGTGELFF. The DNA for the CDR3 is TGCGCCAGCAGCCCCCCGGTCGGTATTGGCACCGGGGAGCTGTTTTTT.

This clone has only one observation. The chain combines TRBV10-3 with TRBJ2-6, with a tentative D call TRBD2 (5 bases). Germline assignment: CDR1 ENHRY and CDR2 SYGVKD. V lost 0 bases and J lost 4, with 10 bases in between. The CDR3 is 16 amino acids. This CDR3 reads CAISESEGSGANVLTF. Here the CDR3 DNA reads TGTGCCATCAGTGAGTCTGAGGGCTCCGGGGCCAACGTCCTGACTTTC.

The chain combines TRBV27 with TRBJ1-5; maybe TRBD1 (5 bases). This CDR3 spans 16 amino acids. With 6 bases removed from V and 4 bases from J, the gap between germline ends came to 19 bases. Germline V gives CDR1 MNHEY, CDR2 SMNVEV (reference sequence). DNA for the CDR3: TGTGCCAGCAGCCCCACGACCCCAGGGTCGAATCAGCCCCAGCATTTT. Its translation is CASSPTTPGSNQPQHF.